This T cell receptor beta chain appears in the sequencing data of a study of Ad26.COV2.S vaccination and SARS-CoV-2 variants. As for the study in general: The vaccine Ad26.COV2.S was put into the muscle once, or twice with 56 days between.

Libraries were prepared by immunoSEQ multiplex PCR; TCRdb keeps only in-frame clonotypes and omits some of them. The table lists approximately 480,000 clones, around nine tenths of them singletons. As for treatment: about 20 received Ad26.COV2.S at low or high dose, single or two shots; roughly five received placebo; per-sample allocation not given. Samples analyzed were those drawn on day 63 after the first vaccine or placebo injection. V was pared by 6 bases and J by 5 bases, with 16 bases between. From germline, CDR1 is MDHEN and CDR2 SYDVKM. CDR3 length equals 14 residues. The source of this sequence is a person between 18 and 59 years old who received the Ad26.COV2.S COVID-19 vaccine or a placebo. This sequence joins TRBV28 and TRBJ1-2; perhaps TRBD1 as D (5 bases). The sample was peripheral blood, taken in a trial of Ad26.COV2.S vaccine versus placebo. The CDR3 sequence is CASSLHQGGYGYTF. In nucleotides, the CDR3 is TGTGCCAGCAGCCTCCACCAGGGCGGGTATGGCTACACCTTC.